Following are 28 T cell receptor beta chains from one sample sequenced in a study of blood T cell repertoires in COVID-19. The repertoire was sequenced with immunoSEQ multiplex PCR; TCRdb's copy has only in-frame clones and lacks some. The table records 110,000 to 150,000 clones, 65% to 85% of them present only once. Sequences were obtained from peripheral blood. The receptors here all came from an older woman with acute or convalescent COVID-19.

The chain employs TRBV27 and TRBJ2-7, with 11 bases lining up with TRBD2. The junction had 5 bases not matched to a gene; V was cut back by 5 bases and J by 2 bases. The CDR3 length is 15 residues. Germline loops: CDR1 MNHEY, CDR2 SMNVEV (reference sequence). Written as DNA, the CDR3 is TGTGCCAGCAGTCCCCATAGCGGGAGGGCCTACGAGCAGTACTTC. Protein sequence: CASSPHSGRAYEQYF.

This chain links TRBV10-3 with TRBJ2-1; 13 positions match TRBD2. Germline V gives CDR1 ENHRY, CDR2 SYGVKD. The CDR3 length is 16 residues. With V trimmed by 5 bases and J by 4 bases, 5 bases remained unmatched. CDR3 sequence (DNA): TGTGCCATCAGTACTAGCGGGAGGGGACTTTACAATGAGCAGTTCTTC. It specifies CAISTSGRGLYNEQFF.

The chain carries TRBV28 and TRBJ1-2; the D gene is possibly TRBD1 (6 bases). Germline CDR1 and CDR2: MDHEN and SYDVKM. This CDR3 has 14 residues. The V end lost 2 bases, the J end lost 2 bases, and 9 bases lay between the germline ends. The DNA of the CDR3 is TGTGCCAGCAGTTTACTTAGGGGGAACTATGGCTACACCTTC. Translated, it gives CASSLLRGNYGYTF.

CDR3 coding DNA: TGTGCCAGCACCAGGGCACCTTCCTACGAGCAGTACTTC. Encoded protein: CASTRAPSYEQYF. The chain links TRBV3-1 (or the pseudogene TRBV3-2) to TRBJ2-7; D is perhaps TRBD1 (5 bases). This CDR3 comprises 13 residues. Per germline, CDR1 LGHDT and CDR2 YNNKEL (reference sequence). The V and J ends lost 7 bases and 1 base respectively, with 11 bases between them.

This chain connects TRBV20-1 to TRBJ2-7; TRBD2 aligns across 8 bases. Germline V gene data show CDR1 as DFQATT and CDR2 as SNEGSKA (reference sequence). The CDR3 is 18 amino acids. V shed 3 bases, J shed 6 bases, and the junction held 22 bases outside the gene matches. The CDR3 region has the DNA TGCAGTGCTAGTCGCCCTACCGGGACTAGACCTGAACTTGGCGAGCAGTACTTC. It codes for CSASRPTGTRPELGEQYF.

This clone was recorded only once. The chain combines TRBV10-3 with TRBJ2-7; TRBD1 matches 11 bases. The V gene's germline CDR1 is ENHRY and CDR2 SYGVKD. Trimming removed 5 bases from V and 5 bases from J; junction bases left unmatched: 5. This CDR3 comprises 14 residues. This chain's CDR3 is CAISFGQGAHEQYF. The CDR3 coding sequence is TGTGCCATCAGTTTCGGACAGGGGGCCCACGAGCAGTACTTC.

The V and J genes are TRBV27 and TRBJ2-7; 9 nucleotides align to TRBD2. V lost 4 bases, J lost 4 bases, and 5 bases stayed unmatched. Germline V gene lookup returns CDR1 MNHEY and CDR2 SMNVEV (reference sequence). This CDR3 spans 14 amino acids. CDR3 sequence reads: CASSSSGNRYEQYF. In DNA, the CDR3 is TGTGCCAGCAGTTCTAGCGGGAATAGGTACGAGCAGTACTTC.

Turning to this clone: Other DNA sequences in the sample encode the same CDR3. This chain uses TRBV11-3 with TRBJ2-3; D call uncertain. CDR1 and CDR2 from the germline V gene are SGHNT and YENEEA. This CDR3 contains 13 residues. The ends were cut back, 3 bases at V and 1 base at J, with 5 bases in the middle. The CDR3 DNA follows: TGTGCCAGCAGCTTGCAGGGCACAGATACGCAGTATTTT. Its protein is CASSLQGTDTQYF.

This chain joins TRBV7-3 and TRBJ2-5; TRBD2 might be the D (6 bases). The CDR3 has 16 amino acids. The V end lost 3 bases, the J end lost 3 bases, and 17 bases lay between the germline ends. Germline V gene data show CDR1 as SGHTA and CDR2 as FQGTGA. The chain's CDR3 is CASSLGTSFGKETQYF. The DNA for the CDR3 is TGTGCCAGCAGCTTGGGGACTTCGTTCGGGAAAGAGACCCAGTACTTC. The full variable domain, in which reference TRBV7-3 and TRBJ2-5 provide the parts outside the CDR3, is GAGVSQTPSNKVTEKGKYVELRCDPISGHTALYWYRQSLGQGPEFLIYFQGTGAADDSGLPNDRFFAVRPEGSVSTLKIQRTERGDSAVYLCASSLGTSFGKETQYFGPGTRLLVL.

This clone was picked up one time. The chain carries TRBV28 and TRBJ1-6, with 9 nucleotides matching TRBD1. The V and J ends lost 6 bases and 7 bases, in that order; junction bases with no gene match: 10. The germline V gene has CDR1 MDHEN and CDR2 SYDVKM. CDR3 length: 16 residues. CDR3 bases: TGTGCCAGCAGCCCGCCATCCGGGACAGGGAATTCACCCCTCCACTTT. Translation gives CASSPPSGTGNSPLHF.

The genes are TRBV14 and TRBJ2-5; 11 nucleotides line up with TRBD2. The CDR3 sequence is 16 residues long. In germline, CDR1 is SGHDN, CDR2 FVKESK. Unmatched junction bases numbered 6, after V lost 1 base and J lost 5 bases. The CDR3 loop is CASSQGWLAGGETQYF. For the CDR3, the DNA is TGTGCCAGCAGCCAAGGTTGGCTAGCGGGAGGTGAGACCCAGTACTTC.

This clone was counted a few times. The V and J genes are TRBV7-9 and TRBJ2-1; 9 bases match TRBD2. Trimming at V came to 6 bases and at J to 3 bases, leaving 6 bases not matched to a gene. CDR1 SEHNR and CDR2 FQNEAQ come from the germline V gene (reference sequence). The CDR3 has 15 residues. The CDR3 DNA reads TGTGCCAGCAGAAGAGCGGGAGGATACTACAATGAGCAGTTCTTC. Translation: CASRRAGGYYNEQFF. Supplemented by reference TRBV7-9 and TRBJ2-1, the full variable domain reads DTGVSQNPRHKITKRGQNVTFRCDPISEHNRLYWYRQTLGQGPEFLTYFQNEAQLEKSRLLSDRFSAERPKGSFSTLEIQRTEQGDSAMYLCASRRAGGYYNEQFFGPGTRLTVL.

This clone was observed once. The chain employs TRBV27 and TRBJ2-7, with 8 bases aligning to TRBD1. Looked up from germline, CDR1 is MNHEY and CDR2 is SMNVEV (reference sequence). The V segment lost 0 bases and the J segment 3 bases; nucleotides outside the gene matches: 13. There are 18 residues in the CDR3. The CDR3 DNA reads TGTGCCAGCAGTTTATCGGCCCCGGGACAGGCGAATATCTACGAGCAGTACTTC. Encoded protein: CASSLSAPGQANIYEQYF.

The rearrangement joins TRBV5-1 to TRBJ1-1; 7 bases fit TRBD1. J gave up 11 bases and V 4 bases, and 8 bases lay outside the gene matches. This CDR3 contains 12 residues. CDR1 is SGHRS, CDR2 YFSETQ, per germline. The CDR3 nucleotides are TGCGCCAGCAGCCACGACAGGGTAGGGGCTTTCTTT. This translates into CASSHDRVGAFF.

This clone was detected once. The V and J genes are TRBV6-5 and TRBJ2-7; TRBD1 matches at 10 bases. Germline V gene lookup returns CDR1 MNHEY and CDR2 SVGAGI. This CDR3 region has 13 residues. V shed 11 bases and J 2 bases; nucleotides not matched to a gene: 6. The CDR3 DNA follows: TGTGCCTCTCGGGACAGGGGTCCCTACGAGCAGTACTTC. It translates to CASRDRGPYEQYF.

The chain links TRBV18 to TRBJ2-1, with 12 bases that match TRBD2. V was clipped by 2 bases and J by 8 bases; unmatched bases: 4. The CDR3 spans 15 residues. Germline assignment: CDR1 KGHSH and CDR2 LQKENI. The CDR3 sequence is CASSPELAGGDEQFF. In nucleotides, the CDR3 is TGTGCCAGCTCACCAGAACTAGCGGGAGGAGATGAGCAGTTCTTC.

The chain employs TRBV11-2 and TRBJ2-7, with TRBD2 as a possible D gene (5 bases). This CDR3 contains 13 residues. Trimming removed 3 bases from V and 6 bases from J, with 12 bases in between. Germline V lookup: CDR1 SGHAT, CDR2 FQNNGV. CDR3 DNA sequence: TGTGCCAGCAGCTTGACACGGGATCGCGAGCAGTACTTC. Residues: CASSLTRDREQYF.

The J gene is TRBJ1-5, the V gene TRBV24-1; D gene ambiguous. Germline CDR1 reads KGHDR; CDR2 reads SFDVKD. This CDR3 is 15 amino acids long. Trimming removed 4 bases at V and 4 bases at J, with 13 bases between. CDR3 sequence reads: CATSEALAGNQPQHF. The CDR3 nucleotides read TGTGCCACCAGTGAAGCTTTGGCAGGTAATCAGCCCCAGCATTTT.

The chain links TRBV28 to TRBJ2-3, with D perhaps matching TRBD2 (5 bases). The CDR3 is 15 residues long. In germline, CDR1 is MDHEN, CDR2 SYDVKM. Trimming cost V 6 bases and J 2 bases, with 15 bases left between them. The CDR3 nucleotides read TGTGCCAGCAGCCGCCGGGGTAGATCCACAGATACGCAGTATTTT. This codes for CASSRRGRSTDTQYF. Drawing the rest from reference TRBV28 and TRBJ2-3, the complete variable domain is DVKVTQSSRYLVKRTGEKVFLECVQDMDHENMFWYRQDPGLGLRLIYFSYDVKMKEKGDIPEGYSVSREKKERFSLILESASTNQTSMYLCASSRRGRSTDTQYFGPGTRLTVL.

This chain uses TRBV5-4 with TRBJ2-7; D unresolved. Germline CDR1 and CDR2: SGHNT and YYREEE (reference sequence). V lost 0 bases and J lost 7, with 8 bases in between. The CDR3 runs 12 residues. The CDR3 loop reads CASSLDTGEQYF. CDR3 in DNA: TGTGCCAGCAGCTTGGATACCGGTGAGCAGTACTTC.

V gene TRBV6-5 combines with J gene TRBJ2-3; 13 bases are shared with TRBD2. Germline CDR1 MNHEY, CDR2 SVGAGI. CDR3 length: 15 residues. V gave up 6 bases and J gave up 5 bases; unmatched junction bases: 5. This CDR3 reads CASSGLAGVGDTQYF. The CDR3 nucleotides read TGTGCCAGCAGCGGACTAGCGGGAGTCGGAGATACGCAGTATTTT.

J is TRBJ2-7 and V is TRBV27; 10 bases match TRBD2. V dropped 6 bases and J dropped 1; count of bases not matched to a gene: 9. The germline CDR1 and CDR2 sequences are MNHEY and SMNVEV (reference sequence). The CDR3 extends over 16 amino acids. CDR3 residues: CASSPSLAGVSYEQYF. The CDR3 region has the DNA TGTGCCAGCAGCCCATCCCTAGCGGGAGTGTCCTACGAGCAGTACTTC.

The V and J genes are TRBV14 and TRBJ1-4; D gene unclear. The CDR3 sequence is 15 residues long. In germline, CDR1 is SGHDN, CDR2 FVKESK. V was pared by 1 base and J by 1 base, with 7 bases between. The CDR3 sequence: CASSQGLRTNEKLFF. Written as DNA, the CDR3 is TGTGCCAGCAGCCAAGGTCTGAGAACTAATGAAAAACTGTTTTTT.

CDR3 residues: CASSSGGAYEQYF. The CDR3 nucleotides read TGTGCCAGCAGCTCGGGAGGCGCCTACGAGCAGTACTTC. This chain links TRBV7-2 with TRBJ2-7, with TRBD2 matching 7 bases. V shed 4 bases, J shed 2 bases, and the junction held 2 bases outside the gene matches. The CDR3 sequence is 13 residues long. Germline V gene data show CDR1 as SGHTA and CDR2 as FQGNSA. Filled out from reference TRBV7-2 and TRBJ2-7, the complete variable domain reads GAGVSQSPSNKVTEKGKDVELRCDPISGHTALYWYRQSLGQGLEFLIYFQGNSAPDKSGLPSDRFSAERTGGSVSTLTIQRTQQEDSAVYLCASSSGGAYEQYFGPGTRLTVT.

V usage is TRBV6-1 and J usage is TRBJ1-3; maybe TRBD1 (6 bases). The V end was cut by 3 bases, the J end by 2 bases, with 14 bases between. The CDR3 contains 16 residues. Germline V gene data show CDR1 as MNHNS and CDR2 as SASEGT. CDR3 sequence: CASSDGGRGTGNTIYF. CDR3 in DNA: TGTGCCAGCAGTGACGGGGGGAGGGGGACTGGAAACACCATATATTTT.

The CDR3 nucleotides read TGTGCCAGCAGAGGACAGGGGGCGGGGTACGAGCAGTACTTC. Amino acids: CASRGQGAGYEQYF. The V gene is TRBV6-5, the J gene TRBJ2-7, with TRBD1 matching 11 bases. This CDR3 comprises 14 residues. The J segment lost 4 bases and the V segment lost 6 bases, leaving 5 bases of the junction unmatched. Germline V lookup: CDR1 MNHEY, CDR2 SVGAGI.

This chain uses TRBV19 with TRBJ1-6; D is undetermined. This CDR3 is built from 13 residues. CDR1 is LNHDA, CDR2 SQIVND, per germline (reference sequence). Trimming pared 3 bases from V and 8 bases from J, leaving 8 bases between. The CDR3 DNA is TGTGCCAGTAGTATTATGAGTGATTCACCCCTCCACTTT. This sequence encodes CASSIMSDSPLHF.

V usage is TRBV15 and J usage is TRBJ1-2; D is unclear. The CDR3 loop spans 12 amino acids. The V gene lost 1 base and the J gene lost 6 bases, with 6 bases spanning the gap. From germline, CDR1 is LNHNV and CDR2 YYDKDF (reference sequence). The CDR3 loop reads CATSRVEDGYTF. The CDR3 DNA reads as TGTGCCACCAGCAGAGTAGAGGATGGCTACACCTTC.